This T cell receptor beta chain originates from a study of CD8 T cells in ankylosing spondylitis. This CDR3 comprises 10 residues. The V gene lost 3 bases and the J gene lost 8 bases, with 5 bases spanning the gap. Germline V lookup: CDR1 DFQATT, CDR2 SNEGSKA (reference sequence). This clonotype occurred many times. Via MiXCR, TCRdb re-called the 5' RACE reads, giving one row per CDR3 protein. The sample shows almost 250,000 distinct CDR3 sequences, under 35% of them seen only once. V and J are TRBV20-1 and TRBJ2-1; D not resolved. The sequenced sample consisted of blood, either unsorted or a sorted T cell fraction (not recorded which). The sequence derives from a male donor with ankylosing spondylitis or in good health (not recorded which). This chain's CDR3 is CSASHDEQFF. CDR3 DNA sequence: TGCAGTGCTAGTCACGATGAGCAGTTCTTC.